Below, 13 T cell receptor beta chains from the same sample are listed, as sequenced in a study of cytomegalovirus exposure and HLA in healthy donors. Use of 60 Vbeta and 13 Jbeta primers characterized the PCR. The protocol was immunoSEQ multiplex PCR, while the TCRdb copy is restricted to in-frame clones and leaves out a portion. The sample carries 200,000 to 300,000 clones, almost 85% recorded once. Sequencing was done on a sample of PBMCs. The receptors come from a woman aged 40 to 50 in good health and CMV-seropositive.

The chain joins TRBV18 to TRBJ1-5, with 7 nucleotides matching TRBD1. The CDR3 is 14 amino acids. In germline, CDR1 is KGHSH, CDR2 LQKENI. V shed 3 bases and J 4 bases; nucleotides not matched to a gene: 3. CDR3 loop: CASSPGGQNQPQHF. The DNA of the CDR3 is TGTGCCAGCTCACCGGGGGGACAGAATCAGCCCCAGCATTTT. The complete variable domain, with remaining parts taken from reference TRBV18 and TRBJ1-5, reads NAGVMQNPRHLVRRRGQEARLRCSPMKGHSHVYWYRQLPEEGLKFMVYLQKENIIDESGMPKERFSAEFPKEGPSILRIQQVVRGDSAAYFCASSPGGQNQPQHFGDGTRLSIL.

The J gene is TRBJ1-3, the V gene TRBV19, with D possibly TRBD1 on 6 matching bases. Per germline, CDR1 LNHDA and CDR2 SQIVND (reference sequence). V was shortened by 5 bases and J by 0 bases, with 8 bases between the two germline ends. The CDR3 is 14 residues long. CDR3 nucleotides: TGTGCCAGTAGTCTACAGGGCTCTGGAAACACCATATATTTT. This codes for CASSLQGSGNTIYF.

Remarks on this clone: Other DNA sequences from this sample encode an identical CDR3 as well. The chain employs TRBV18 and TRBJ2-7; TRBD1 aligns across 9 bases. The CDR3 is made up of 15 amino acids. Germline V lookup: CDR1 KGHSH, CDR2 LQKENI. V shed 3 bases, J shed 2 bases, and the junction held 5 bases outside the gene matches. The CDR3 protein is CASSPPGQGAYEQYF. The CDR3 nucleotides read TGTGCCAGCTCACCTCCGGGACAGGGAGCCTACGAGCAGTACTTC. The full variable domain, its missing parts supplied by reference TRBV18 and TRBJ2-7, is NAGVMQNPRHLVRRRGQEARLRCSPMKGHSHVYWYRQLPEEGLKFMVYLQKENIIDESGMPKERFSAEFPKEGPSILRIQQVVRGDSAAYFCASSPPGQGAYEQYFGPGTRLTVT.

V usage is TRBV6-5 and J usage is TRBJ2-2; tentative D call: TRBD2 (6 bases). V dropped 2 bases and J dropped 6 bases, with 16 bases sitting between them. Germline-derived CDR1 and CDR2 are MNHEY and SVGAGI. This CDR3 is 16 amino acids long. CDR3: CASSYGSEGPPGELFF. Written as DNA, the CDR3 is TGTGCCAGCAGTTACGGGTCGGAGGGGCCCCCCGGGGAGCTGTTTTTT.

This sequence joins TRBV14 and TRBJ2-3; 8 nucleotides line up with TRBD2. Unmatched junction bases numbered 12, after V lost 4 bases and J lost 6 bases. Germline V gene sequence: CDR1 SGHDN, CDR2 FVKESK. The CDR3 totals 16 residues. CDR3 coding DNA: TGTGCCAGCAGCCCACTTGGGGCGGGAGGCGGGGATACGCAGTATTTT. Translating gives CASSPLGAGGGDTQYF.

The chain is built from TRBV7-9 and TRBJ1-2; TRBD1 agrees at 7 bases. CDR1 SEHNR and CDR2 FQNEAQ come from the germline V gene (reference sequence). J lost 0 bases, V lost 2 bases, and 3 bases had no gene match. The CDR3 is 15 amino acids. The CDR3 coding sequence is TGTGCCAGCAGCTTAATCCAGGGGGCTAACTATGGCTACACCTTC. Protein product: CASSLIQGANYGYTF.

CDR3 nucleotide sequence: TGTGCCAGTAGTATATCTAGCGGGAGAGGATACAATGAGCAGTTCTTC. Translated, it gives CASSISSGRGYNEQFF. The V and J genes are TRBV19 and TRBJ2-1; TRBD2 aligns across 10 bases. J lost 4 bases, V lost 2 bases, and 5 bases had no gene match. The germline V gene has CDR1 LNHDA and CDR2 SQIVND (reference sequence). This CDR3 region has 16 residues.

The J gene is TRBJ1-2, the V gene TRBV7-9; 9 bases line up with TRBD1. Germline V gives CDR1 SEHNR, CDR2 FQNEAQ (reference sequence). V dropped 4 bases and J dropped 2; count of bases not matched to a gene: 5. The length of the CDR3 is 15 residues. CDR3 nucleotides: TGTGCCAGCAGCTCCCCCGGGACAGGGAACTATGGCTACACCTTC. The encoded protein is CASSSPGTGNYGYTF.

The chain employs TRBV4-1 and TRBJ1-6; D not certain. There are 17 residues in the CDR3. CDR1 and CDR2 from the germline V gene are MGHRA and YSYEKL. Trimming removed 0 bases from V and 7 bases from J, with 16 bases in between. CDR3 in DNA: TGCGCCAGCAGCCAAGAGGGTTCCTCCGCGGAGAATTCACCCCTCCACTTT. Its translation is CASSQEGSSAENSPLHF.

J is TRBJ2-1 and V is TRBV27, with TRBD2 matching 12 bases. CDR1 and CDR2 from the germline V gene are MNHEY and SMNVEV (reference sequence). The V and J ends lost 3 bases and 6 bases, in that order; junction bases with no gene match: 9. The CDR3 has 17 residues. This CDR3 is CASSLRTSGTQVNEQFF. The CDR3 DNA sequence: TGTGCCAGCAGTTTGCGGACTAGCGGGACCCAAGTCAATGAGCAGTTCTTC.

This sequence joins TRBV7-3 and TRBJ2-1; 9 nucleotides agree with TRBD2. Germline CDR1 reads SGHTA; CDR2 reads FQGTGA. This CDR3 is 16 amino acids long. Germline trimming cut 2 bases from V and 4 bases from J; bases unmatched to any gene: 6. DNA of the CDR3: TGTGCCAGCAGCTTATATCCTAGCGGGAAGTACAATGAGCAGTTCTTC. It is translated as CASSLYPSGKYNEQFF.

The chain combines TRBV5-1 with TRBJ2-2; no clear D. The germline V and J ends were trimmed by 0 bases and 3 bases, with 9 bases remaining between them. The CDR3 totals 15 residues. Germline V gene lookup returns CDR1 SGHRS and CDR2 YFSETQ. Written as DNA, the CDR3 is TGCGCCAGCAGCTTGGGAAACAGATACACCGGGGAGCTGTTTTTT. Protein sequence: CASSLGNRYTGELFF.

The chain is built from TRBV18 and TRBJ1-1; 7 positions agree with TRBD1. Germline V gives CDR1 KGHSH, CDR2 LQKENI. V lost 6 bases, J lost 7 bases, and 11 bases stayed unmatched. The CDR3 runs 14 residues. The chain's CDR3 is CASSPDRAALEAFF. CDR3 nucleotide sequence: TGTGCCAGCTCCCCCGACAGGGCTGCTCTTGAAGCTTTCTTT.